This entry lists 20 T cell receptor beta chains sequenced from one sample in a study of brain T cells in children with intractable seizures. Repertoires were generated with immunoSEQ multiplex PCR, while TCRdb's copy carries only in-frame clones and drops some. The repertoire includes roughly 23,000 clones, 90% to 95% of them detected once, and under 7.5% sits in the top ten. This specimen consisted of peripheral blood, obtained at surgery. These receptors all stem from a boy aged 10-17 years with focal cortical dysplasia and intractable seizures.

The chain links TRBV4-1 to TRBJ2-5, with TRBD2 matching 9 bases. Per the germline V gene, CDR1 is MGHRA and CDR2 is YSYEKL. The ends lost 1 base at V and 2 bases at J; junction bases unmatched: 5. This CDR3 is built from 16 residues. DNA for the CDR3: TGCGCCAGCAGCCAAGTAATTAGCGGGAGTCAAGAGACCCAGTACTTC. It is translated as CASSQVISGSQETQYF.

The gene calls are TRBV19 and TRBJ2-1; D may match TRBD1 or TRBD2 (7 bases each). The CDR3 is 16 amino acids. V was clipped by 1 base and J by 4 bases, with 14 bases between them. CDR1 LNHDA and CDR2 SQIVND come from the germline V gene (reference sequence). Here the CDR3 reads CASSIGNRGGYNEQFF. CDR3 bases: TGTGCCAGTAGTATAGGGAACAGGGGAGGGTACAATGAGCAGTTCTTC.

This rearrangement joins TRBV19 to TRBJ1-2, with 7 positions matching TRBD1. Trimming cost V 6 bases and J 7 bases; bases outside gene matches: 11. The CDR3 spans 14 residues. Germline CDR1 and CDR2: LNHDA and SQIVND (reference sequence). The CDR3 nucleotides read TGTGCCAGTAGATTTGGGACAGTAGTCGGTGGCTACACCTTC. Residues: CASRFGTVVGGYTF. Together with reference TRBV19 and TRBJ1-2, the CDR3 gives the full variable domain: DGGITQSPKYLFRKEGQNVTLSCEQNLNHDAMYWYRQDPGQGLRLIYYSQIVNDFQKGDIAEGYSVSREKKESFPLTVTSAQKNPTAFYLCASRFGTVVGGYTFGSGTRLTVV.

The chain uses TRBV29-1 and TRBJ2-7; D gene uncertain. The CDR3 consists of 11 residues. Looked up from germline, CDR1 is SQVTM and CDR2 is ANQGSEA. V was pared by 3 bases and J by 10 bases, with 13 bases between. The CDR3 coding sequence is TGCAGCGTTGAGAACGCCCTACTACAGTACTTC. Protein sequence: CSVENALLQYF.

This chain uses TRBV3-1 (or the pseudogene TRBV3-2) with TRBJ2-1; D is possibly TRBD1 or TRBD2 (5 bases each). Germline V lookup: CDR1 LGHDT, CDR2 YNNKEL (reference sequence). Trimming removed 0 bases from V and 6 bases from J, with 21 bases in between. The CDR3 is 18 residues long. The CDR3 is CASSQDGASGQFANEQFF. As DNA, the CDR3 is TGTGCCAGCAGCCAAGATGGGGCAAGCGGACAATTCGCCAATGAGCAGTTCTTC.

The genes are TRBV7-9 and TRBJ2-7, with 12 positions matching TRBD2. V was clipped by 2 bases and J by 4 bases; unmatched bases: 3. The CDR3 is 15 amino acids. CDR1 and CDR2 from the germline V gene are SEHNR and FQNEAQ (reference sequence). Here the CDR3 reads CASSLFLAGGYEQYF. The CDR3 nucleotides read TGTGCCAGCAGCTTATTTCTAGCGGGGGGGTACGAGCAGTACTTC.

J is TRBJ2-1 and V is TRBV4-1, with D perhaps TRBD2 (7 bases). Trimming removed 0 bases at V and 3 bases at J, with 12 bases between. The CDR3 contains 16 residues. Germline V CDR1 and CDR2: MGHRA, YSYEKL. CDR3 amino acids: CASSQDIGGLYNEQFF. The CDR3 nucleotides read TGCGCCAGCAGCCAAGATATCGGGGGGCTCTACAATGAGCAGTTCTTC.

V usage is TRBV28 and J usage is TRBJ1-1, with 10 bases that match TRBD1. Germline V gene data show CDR1 as MDHEN and CDR2 as SYDVKM. The CDR3 spans 13 residues. Germline trimming cut 5 bases from V and 7 bases from J; bases unmatched to any gene: 4. CDR3: CASSSRDRGEAFF. The DNA for the CDR3 is TGTGCCAGCAGTAGCCGGGACAGGGGTGAAGCTTTCTTT. Complete variable domain (other parts from reference TRBV28 and TRBJ1-1): DVKVTQSSRYLVKRTGEKVFLECVQDMDHENMFWYRQDPGLGLRLIYFSYDVKMKEKGDIPEGYSVSREKKERFSLILESASTNQTSMYLCASSSRDRGEAFFGQGTRLTVV.

CDR3 sequence: CASSFDPSGEQYV. The CDR3 DNA reads as TGTGCCAGCAGCTTTGACCCATCGGGGGAGCAGTACGTC. The chain combines TRBV13 with TRBJ2-7, with D perhaps matching TRBD2 (5 bases). The germline gives CDR1 PRHDT, CDR2 FYEKMQ (reference sequence). The CDR3 length is 13 residues. Deletions cut 3 bases from V and 7 bases from J, with 13 bases between.

By share, this clone counts as medium-sized. The chain recombines TRBV30 with TRBJ2-5; 8 bases are shared with TRBD2. The CDR3 is made up of 12 amino acids. CDR1 and CDR2 from the germline V gene are GTSNPN and SVGIG (reference sequence). V dropped 8 bases and J dropped 4; count of bases not matched to a gene: 6. The CDR3 protein is CARGGLLETQYF. The CDR3, as DNA: TGTGCCCGGGGGGGGTTACTAGAGACCCAGTACTTC.

This rearrangement joins TRBV13 to TRBJ2-1; D is undetermined. V was shortened by 8 bases and J by 1 base, with 12 bases between the two germline ends. The CDR3 is 14 residues long. In germline, CDR1 is PRHDT, CDR2 FYEKMQ (reference sequence). CDR3 region: CASAGEVSYNEQFF. CDR3 in DNA: TGTGCCAGCGCAGGAGAGGTTTCCTACAATGAGCAGTTCTTC. The complete variable domain, with remaining parts taken from reference TRBV13 and TRBJ2-1, reads AAGVIQSPRHLIKEKRETATLKCYPIPRHDTVYWYQQGPGQDPQFLISFYEKMQSDKGSIPDRFSAQQFSDYHSELNMSSLELGDSALYFCASAGEVSYNEQFFGPGTRLTVL.

The chain recombines TRBV11-2 with TRBJ2-2, with a possible D match to TRBD2 (5 bases). Trimming took 3 bases from V and 5 from J, leaving 7 bases between them. The CDR3 has 13 residues. Germline V gives CDR1 SGHAT, CDR2 FQNNGV. CDR3 region: CASSLGETGELFF. In DNA, the CDR3 is TGTGCCAGCAGCTTGGGAGAGACCGGGGAGCTGTTTTTT. Complete variable domain (other parts from reference TRBV11-2 and TRBJ2-2): EAGVAQSPRYKIIEKRQSVAFWCNPISGHATLYWYQQILGQGPKLLIQFQNNGVVDDSQLPKDRFSAERLKGVDSTLKIQPAKLEDSAVYLCASSLGETGELFFGEGSRLTVL.

The V and J genes are TRBV6-5 and TRBJ2-5; 7 bases match TRBD2. Trimming at V came to 2 bases and at J to 1 base, leaving 4 bases not matched to a gene. Per the germline V gene, CDR1 is MNHEY and CDR2 is SVGAGI. The CDR3 has 15 amino acids. DNA for the CDR3: TGTGCCAGCAGTTACATCGCTAGCGGCCAAGAGACCCAGTACTTC. The encoded protein is CASSYIASGQETQYF.

V gene TRBV19 combines with J gene TRBJ1-2, with 11 bases lining up with TRBD1. From germline, CDR1 is LNHDA and CDR2 SQIVND (reference sequence). The J segment lost 5 bases and the V segment lost 4 bases, leaving 6 bases of the junction unmatched. The CDR3 is 15 amino acids. The CDR3 coding sequence is TGTGCCAGTAGTACAGGACAGGGGGCGTTTTATGGCTACACCTTC. Protein sequence: CASSTGQGAFYGYTF.

This clone appeared a few times. This sequence joins TRBV7-9 and TRBJ2-2; 7 bases are a match to TRBD2. The germline V gene has CDR1 SEHNR and CDR2 FQNEAQ (reference sequence). The V and J ends lost 5 bases and 6 bases, in that order; junction bases with no gene match: 12. The CDR3 has 16 residues. The CDR3 spells CASSTTGQGRAGELFF. The CDR3 DNA reads as TGTGCCAGCAGCACGACGGGCCAAGGGAGGGCCGGGGAGCTGTTTTTT.

The genes are TRBV28 and TRBJ2-7, with 9 bases that match TRBD2. Trimming cost V 2 bases and J 4 bases; bases outside gene matches: 6. CDR1 MDHEN and CDR2 SYDVKM come from the germline V gene. CDR3 size: 15 residues. The CDR3 DNA reads as TGTGCCAGCAGTTTAGTAGGTAGCGGGAGTTACGAGCAGTACGTC. It codes for CASSLVGSGSYEQYV.

The chain carries TRBV5-1 and TRBJ2-3; D is ambiguous. Germline V lookup: CDR1 SGHRS, CDR2 YFSETQ. Between the trimmed V and J ends, which lost 4 bases and 2 bases, there was a span of 5 bases. The CDR3 contains 12 residues. The DNA for the CDR3 is TGCGCCAGCAGCAAAAACACAGATACGCAGTATTTT. Encoded protein: CASSKNTDTQYF.

The chain carries TRBV27 and TRBJ1-2; tentatively, D is TRBD1 (6 bases). This CDR3 comprises 12 residues. V was pared by 4 bases and J by 8 bases, with 11 bases between. CDR1 and CDR2 from the germline V gene are MNHEY and SMNVEV (reference sequence). CDR3 in amino acids: CASSSVGQGYTF. In DNA form, the CDR3 reads TGTGCCAGCAGTTCCGTCGGACAGGGCTACACCTTC.

The gene calls are TRBV18 and TRBJ1-3; TRBD1 is a possible D gene (5 bases). This CDR3 has 16 residues. The germline CDR1 and CDR2 sequences are KGHSH and LQKENI. Trimming stripped 5 bases from V and 2 bases from J, with 16 bases between. The CDR3 DNA is TGTGCCAGCTCAGTACAGGCCCCGGGCGCTGGAAACACCATATATTTT. Amino acids: CASSVQAPGAGNTIYF.

V usage is TRBV4-1 and J usage is TRBJ1-4, with D unresolved. Germline CDR1 MGHRA, CDR2 YSYEKL. This CDR3 has 13 residues. V lost 9 bases to trimming and J lost 8 bases, with 16 bases between them. The CDR3, as DNA: TGCGCCAGTCGTCCAGAGGGTATCGAAAAACTGTTTTTT. It codes for CASRPEGIEKLFF.